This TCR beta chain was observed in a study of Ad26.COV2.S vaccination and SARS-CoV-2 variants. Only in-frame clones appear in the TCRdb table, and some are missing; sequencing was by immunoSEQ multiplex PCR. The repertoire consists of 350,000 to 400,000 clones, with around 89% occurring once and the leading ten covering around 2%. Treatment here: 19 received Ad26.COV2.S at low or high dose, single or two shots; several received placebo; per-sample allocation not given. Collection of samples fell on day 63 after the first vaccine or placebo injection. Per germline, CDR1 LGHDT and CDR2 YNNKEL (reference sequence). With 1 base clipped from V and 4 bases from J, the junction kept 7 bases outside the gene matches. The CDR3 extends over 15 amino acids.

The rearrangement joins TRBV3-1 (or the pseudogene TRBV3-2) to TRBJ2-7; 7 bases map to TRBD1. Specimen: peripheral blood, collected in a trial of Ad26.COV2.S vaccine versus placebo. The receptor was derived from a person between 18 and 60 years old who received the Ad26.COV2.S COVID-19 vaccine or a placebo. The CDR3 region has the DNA TGTGCCAGCAGCCAAGGACAGGGCCAAGGGTACGAGCAGTACTTC. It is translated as CASSQGQGQGYEQYF.